This TCR beta chain derives from a study of metastatic and nonmetastatic thyroid tumors. In the study overall: Repertoire data that came from the blood and tumor or nodule tissue of malignant and benign thyroid patients were compared.

In the authors' workflow: A classifier of distant metastasis in papillary thyroid cancer was built from CDR3 differences (across clinicopathological groups). TCRdb reanalyzed the PCR reads via MiXCR. TCRdb assigned the V and J calls; the authors' analysis was not used. The sample has under 75,000 clones, more than 15% seen once. Thyroid surgery was preceded by no treatment in any patient. Study-level results: Significantly higher TCR beta diversity was reportedly seen in malignant thyroid tumors than benign nodules, in blood and tumor.

This clone was recorded only once. Its antigen is not identified. V dropped 4 bases and J dropped 7 bases, with 23 bases sitting between them. The CDR3 consists of 15 residues. Germline loops: CDR1 DFQATT, CDR2 SNEGSKA (reference sequence). The receptor was isolated from a female donor with papillary thyroid cancer or a benign thyroid nodule (not recorded which). Some clones in this sample may be carry-over from other donors' samples. The chain carries TRBV20-1 and TRBJ2-7; the D gene is possibly TRBD1 (8 bases). What was sequenced was blood. The CDR3 region is CSAKQAGQAGWEQYF. In nucleotides, the CDR3 is TGCAGTGCTAAGCAAGCGGGACAGGCGGGCTGGGAGCAGTACTTC.